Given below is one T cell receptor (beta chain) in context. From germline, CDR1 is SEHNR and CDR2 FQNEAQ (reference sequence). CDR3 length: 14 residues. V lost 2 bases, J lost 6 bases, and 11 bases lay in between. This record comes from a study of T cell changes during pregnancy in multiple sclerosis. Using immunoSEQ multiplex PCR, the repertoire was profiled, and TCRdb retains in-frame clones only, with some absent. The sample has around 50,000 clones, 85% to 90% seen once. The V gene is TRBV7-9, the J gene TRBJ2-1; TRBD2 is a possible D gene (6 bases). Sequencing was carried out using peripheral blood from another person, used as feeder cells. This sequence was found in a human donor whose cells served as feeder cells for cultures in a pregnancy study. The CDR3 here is CASSLFPGSNEQFF. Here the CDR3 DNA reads TGTGCCAGCAGCTTATTTCCCGGGAGCAATGAGCAGTTCTTC. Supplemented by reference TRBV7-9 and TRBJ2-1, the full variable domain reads DTGVSQNPRHKITKRGQNVTFRCDPISEHNRLYWYRQTLGQGPEFLTYFQNEAQLEKSRLLSDRFSAERPKGSFSTLEIQRTEQGDSAMYLCASSLFPGSNEQFFGPGTRLTVL.